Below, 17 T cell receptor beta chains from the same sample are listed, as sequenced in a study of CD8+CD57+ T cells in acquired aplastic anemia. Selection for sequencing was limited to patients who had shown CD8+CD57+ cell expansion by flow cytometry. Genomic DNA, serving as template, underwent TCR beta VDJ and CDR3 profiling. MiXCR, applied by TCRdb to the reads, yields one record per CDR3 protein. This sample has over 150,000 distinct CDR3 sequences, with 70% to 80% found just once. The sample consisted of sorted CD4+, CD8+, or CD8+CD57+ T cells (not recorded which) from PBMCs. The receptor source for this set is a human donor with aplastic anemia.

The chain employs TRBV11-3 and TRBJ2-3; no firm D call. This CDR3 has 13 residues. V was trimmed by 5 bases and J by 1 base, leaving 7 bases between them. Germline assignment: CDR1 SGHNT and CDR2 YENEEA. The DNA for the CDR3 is TGTGCCAGCAGCACGTGGGGCACAGATACGCAGTATTTT. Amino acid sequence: CASSTWGTDTQYF.

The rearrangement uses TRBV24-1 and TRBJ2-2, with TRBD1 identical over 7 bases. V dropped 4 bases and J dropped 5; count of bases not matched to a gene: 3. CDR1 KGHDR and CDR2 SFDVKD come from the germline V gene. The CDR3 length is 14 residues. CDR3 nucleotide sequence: TGTGCCACCAGTGAGGGACAGTCGACCGGGGAGCTGTTTTTT. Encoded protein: CATSEGQSTGELFF.

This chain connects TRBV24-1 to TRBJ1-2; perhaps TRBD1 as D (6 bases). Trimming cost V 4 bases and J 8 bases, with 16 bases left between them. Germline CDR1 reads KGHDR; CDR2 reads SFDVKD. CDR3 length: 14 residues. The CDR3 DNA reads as TGTGCCACCAGTGACCAGGACAGAGGGATGGGCTACACCTTC. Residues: CATSDQDRGMGYTF.

CDR3 DNA: TGCAGTGCTAGTTCGGGACAGGGGAACTATGGCTACACCTTC. This codes for CSASSGQGNYGYTF. V is TRBV20-1 and J is TRBJ1-2; 10 nucleotides match TRBD1. CDR1 DFQATT and CDR2 SNEGSKA come from the germline V gene (reference sequence). The CDR3 sequence is 14 residues long. The V gene end was trimmed by 3 bases and the J gene end by 2 bases; junction bases not matched to a gene: 3.

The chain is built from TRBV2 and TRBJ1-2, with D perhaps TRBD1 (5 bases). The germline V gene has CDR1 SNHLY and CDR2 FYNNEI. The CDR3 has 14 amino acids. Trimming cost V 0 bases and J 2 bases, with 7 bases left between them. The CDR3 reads CASSEAHRNYGYTF. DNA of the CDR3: TGTGCCAGCAGTGAAGCTCACAGGAACTATGGCTACACCTTC.

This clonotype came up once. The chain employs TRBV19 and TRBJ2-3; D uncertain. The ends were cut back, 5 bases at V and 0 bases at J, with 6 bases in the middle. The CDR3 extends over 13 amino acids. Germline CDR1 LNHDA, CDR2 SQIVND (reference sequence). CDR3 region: CASSRVSTDTQYF. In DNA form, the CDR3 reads TGTGCCAGTAGTCGGGTCAGCACAGATACGCAGTATTTT. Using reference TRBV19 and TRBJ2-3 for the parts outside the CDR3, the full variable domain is DGGITQSPKYLFRKEGQNVTLSCEQNLNHDAMYWYRQDPGQGLRLIYYSQIVNDFQKGDIAEGYSVSREKKESFPLTVTSAQKNPTAFYLCASSRVSTDTQYFGPGTRLTVL.

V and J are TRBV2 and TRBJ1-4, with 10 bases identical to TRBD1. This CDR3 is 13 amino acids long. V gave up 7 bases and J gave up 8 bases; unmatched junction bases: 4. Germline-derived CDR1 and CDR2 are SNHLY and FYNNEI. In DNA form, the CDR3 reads TGTGCCAGCAAGGGGACAGGGGAGGAAAAACTGTTTTTT. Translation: CASKGTGEEKLFF.

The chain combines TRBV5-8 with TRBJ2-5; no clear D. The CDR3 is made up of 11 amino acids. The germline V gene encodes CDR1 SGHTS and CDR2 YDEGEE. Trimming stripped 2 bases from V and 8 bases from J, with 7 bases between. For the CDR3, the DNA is TGTGCCAGCAGCTTAGTTAGCACCCAGTACTTC. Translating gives CASSLVSTQYF.

CDR3 nucleotide sequence: TGTGCCACCAGCCAAGGGGGGGGCCCCAACATTCAGTACTTC. This gives the protein CATSQGGGPNIQYF. This rearrangement joins TRBV15 to TRBJ2-4; TRBD2 is a possible D gene (7 bases). V was shortened by 5 bases and J by 7 bases, with 15 bases between the two germline ends. The V gene's germline CDR1 is LNHNV and CDR2 YYDKDF (reference sequence). The CDR3 has 14 amino acids.

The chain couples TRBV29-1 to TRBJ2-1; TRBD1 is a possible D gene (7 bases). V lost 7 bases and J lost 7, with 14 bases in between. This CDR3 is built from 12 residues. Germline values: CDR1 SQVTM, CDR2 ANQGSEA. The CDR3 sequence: CSAGGGQNEQFF. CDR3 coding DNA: TGCAGCGCTGGAGGGGGACAGAATGAGCAGTTCTTC.

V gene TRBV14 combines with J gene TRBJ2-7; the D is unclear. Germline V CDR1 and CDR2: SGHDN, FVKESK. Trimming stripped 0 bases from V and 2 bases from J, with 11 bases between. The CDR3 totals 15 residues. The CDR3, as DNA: TGTGCCAGCAGCCAAGATAGTGTCCTTACCTACGAGCAGTACTTC. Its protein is CASSQDSVLTYEQYF.

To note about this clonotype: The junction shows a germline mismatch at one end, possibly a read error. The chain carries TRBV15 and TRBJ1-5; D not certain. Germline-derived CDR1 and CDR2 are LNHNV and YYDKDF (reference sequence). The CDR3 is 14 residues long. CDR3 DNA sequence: TGTGCCACCAGCCCTGTAACTTCTGATCAACCCCAGCATTTT. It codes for CATSPVTSDQPQHF.

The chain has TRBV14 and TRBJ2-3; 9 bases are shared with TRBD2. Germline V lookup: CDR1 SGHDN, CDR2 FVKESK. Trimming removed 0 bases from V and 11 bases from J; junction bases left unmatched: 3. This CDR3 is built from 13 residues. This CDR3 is CASSQELAGKQYF. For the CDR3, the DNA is TGTGCCAGCAGCCAAGAGCTAGCGGGGAAGCAGTATTTT.

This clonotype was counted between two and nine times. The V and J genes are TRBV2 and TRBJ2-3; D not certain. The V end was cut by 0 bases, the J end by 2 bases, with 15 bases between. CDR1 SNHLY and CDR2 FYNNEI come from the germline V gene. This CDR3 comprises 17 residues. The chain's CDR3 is CASSEARRVRFTDTQYF. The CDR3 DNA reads TGTGCCAGCAGTGAAGCCCGGCGAGTCCGGTTCACAGATACGCAGTATTTT.

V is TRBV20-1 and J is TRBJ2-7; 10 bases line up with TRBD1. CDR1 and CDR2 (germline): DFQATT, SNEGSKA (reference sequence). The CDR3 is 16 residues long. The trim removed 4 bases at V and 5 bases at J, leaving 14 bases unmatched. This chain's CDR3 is CSATPMTGGLSHEQYF. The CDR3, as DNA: TGCAGTGCTACACCCATGACAGGGGGCCTTAGTCACGAGCAGTACTTC.

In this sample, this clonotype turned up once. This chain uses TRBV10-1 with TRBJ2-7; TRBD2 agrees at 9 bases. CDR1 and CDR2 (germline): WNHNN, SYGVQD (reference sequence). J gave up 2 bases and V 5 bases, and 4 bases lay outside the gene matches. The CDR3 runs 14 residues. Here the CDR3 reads CASSPSGTTYEQYF. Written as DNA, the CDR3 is TGCGCCAGCAGTCCTAGCGGGACCACCTACGAGCAGTACTTC.

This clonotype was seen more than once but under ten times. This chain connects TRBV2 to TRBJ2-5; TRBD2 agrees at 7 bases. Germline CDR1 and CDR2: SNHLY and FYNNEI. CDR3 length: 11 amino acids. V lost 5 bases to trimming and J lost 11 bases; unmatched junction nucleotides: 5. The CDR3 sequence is CASSNGGTQYF. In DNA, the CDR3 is TGTGCCAGCAGTAACGGGGGGACTCAGTACTTC. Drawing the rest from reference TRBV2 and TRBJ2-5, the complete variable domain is EPEVTQTPSHQVTQMGQEVILRCVPISNHLYFYWYRQILGQKVEFLVSFYNNEISEKSEIFDDQFSVERPDGSNFTLKIRSTKLEDSAMYFCASSNGGTQYFGPGTRLLVL.